Presented here are 8 T cell receptor beta chains from one specimen sequenced in a study of blood T cells in healthy people across ages. A sample-barcoded 5' primer and a J-beta primer mix were used in a second PCR of roughly 6 to 11 cycles. MiXCR, run by TCRdb on the 5' RACE reads, gives a single entry per CDR3 protein. The sample lists some 670,000 distinct CDR3 sequences; around 50% were seen once. The specimen was blood. Source of these receptors: a woman aged 80 or older in good health.

The chain carries TRBV12-3 or TRBV12-4 and TRBJ2-1, with 9 bases aligning to TRBD1. The trim removed 6 bases at V and 1 base at J, leaving 10 bases unmatched. The CDR3 extends over 17 amino acids. The CDR3 is CASSRRTGDGSYNEQFF. The CDR3 DNA reads as TGTGCCAGCAGCAGGCGGACAGGGGATGGGTCCTACAATGAGCAGTTCTTC.

This chain uses TRBV5-1 with TRBJ2-7, with D possibly matching TRBD1 (5 bases). Germline V lookup: CDR1 SGHRS, CDR2 YFSETQ. Trimming stripped 4 bases from V and 7 bases from J, with 12 bases between. This CDR3 region has 12 residues. The CDR3 bases are TGCGCCAGCAGCGACAGCTTCAATGAGCAGTACTTC. This encodes CASSDSFNEQYF.

J is TRBJ1-4 and V is TRBV28, with D possibly matching TRBD1 (5 bases). This CDR3 is 13 amino acids long. V was clipped by 5 bases and J by 6 bases, with 10 bases between them. Germline CDR1 is MDHEN and CDR2 is SYDVKM. As DNA, the CDR3 is TGTGCCAGCAGTAAAGACAGTTATGAAAAACTGTTTTTT. Amino acid sequence: CASSKDSYEKLFF.

This clonotype has at least ten counts. The chain links TRBV20-1 to TRBJ2-3, with 7 bases matching TRBD2. The CDR3 totals 13 residues. V was pared by 3 bases and J by 4 bases, with 4 bases of the junction left unmatched. Germline V lookup: CDR1 DFQATT, CDR2 SNEGSKA (reference sequence). In nucleotides, the CDR3 is TGCAGTGCTAGGCGGGGGACCTCAGATACGCAGTATTTT. It codes for CSARRGTSDTQYF.

This clonotype has more than one count but fewer than ten. A much larger clone sits a single nucleotide away, making a read error possible. The chain couples TRBV7-8 to TRBJ2-1, with 8 bases identical to TRBD2. The J call is doubtful: the DNA matches TRBJ2-7 better. CDR1 and CDR2 from the germline V gene are SGHVS and FQNEAQ. The CDR3 runs to 16 residues. The CDR3 region is CASSSIAGIIYNEQYF. The DNA for the CDR3 is TGTGCCAGCAGCTCCATAGCGGGAATTATATACAATGAGCAGTACTTC.

A word on this clonotype: A much larger clonotype is one base distant, so this may be a read error. The rearrangement uses TRBV5-1 and TRBJ2-1; possibly TRBD1 for D (6 bases). The last part of the DNA fits TRBJ2-7 better; the J call may be wrong. There are 15 residues in the CDR3. Germline lookup yields CDR1 SGHRS and CDR2 YFSETQ. The DNA of the CDR3 is TGCGCCAGCAGCTCCAGGGGCGAATCCTACAATGAGCAGTACTTC. Translating gives CASSSRGESYNEQYF.

This clonotype has ten or more counts. The chain combines TRBV28 with TRBJ2-5; D gene unclear. This CDR3 spans 15 amino acids. CDR1 is MDHEN, CDR2 SYDVKM, per germline. V was shortened by 6 bases and J by 2 bases, with 16 bases between the two germline ends. DNA of the CDR3: TGTGCCAGCAGCCCGACCGAGCCCCTACAAGAGACCCAGTACTTC. Its protein product is CASSPTEPLQETQYF.

This clonotype was picked up many times. CDR3 DNA sequence: TGTGCCAGCAGTGAAGAAGGTCAGCAGTTCTTC. It is translated as CASSEEGQQFF. The rearrangement links TRBV6-1 to TRBJ2-1; the D is unclear. This CDR3 contains 11 residues. The V end was cut by 1 base, the J end by 11 bases, with 6 bases between. Germline V CDR1 and CDR2: MNHNS, SASEGT.